This T cell receptor beta chain was observed in a study of shared clonotypes between healthy human individuals. Measured with immunoSEQ multiplex PCR; TCRdb has only the in-frame clones, and not every one. The data contain about 2.1 million clones, 90% to 95% of them seen just once; the ten biggest clones take up approximately 1.6%. The naive CD8 population came from CD45RO-negative cells selected for CCR7, without terminally differentiated effector memory CD45RA+ cells. CDR3 size: 15 residues. Per germline, CDR1 SNHLY and CDR2 FYNNEI. With V trimmed by 6 bases and J by 5 bases, 13 bases remained unmatched.

V and J are TRBV2 and TRBJ2-7, with TRBD2 identical over 7 bases. The specimen sequenced was naive CD8+ T cells from PBMCs. This clonotype originated in a man between 18 and 35 years old in good health. Some clones in this sample may be carry-over from other donors' samples. Here the CDR3 reads CASSTLAGVRNEQYF. The CDR3, as DNA: TGTGCCAGCAGCACCTTGGCGGGGGTTCGCAACGAGCAGTACTTC.